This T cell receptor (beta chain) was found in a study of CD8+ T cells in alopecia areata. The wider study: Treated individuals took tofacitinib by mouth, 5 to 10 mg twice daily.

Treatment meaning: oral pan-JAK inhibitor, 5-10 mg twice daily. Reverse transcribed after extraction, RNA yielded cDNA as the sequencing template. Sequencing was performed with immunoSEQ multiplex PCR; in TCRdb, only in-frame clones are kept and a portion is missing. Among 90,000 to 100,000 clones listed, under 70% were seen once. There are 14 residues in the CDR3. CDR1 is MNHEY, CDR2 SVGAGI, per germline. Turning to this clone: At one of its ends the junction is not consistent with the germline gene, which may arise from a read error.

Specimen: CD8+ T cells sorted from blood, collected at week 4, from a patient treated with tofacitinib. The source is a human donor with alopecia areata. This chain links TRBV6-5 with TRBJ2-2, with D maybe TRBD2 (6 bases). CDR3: CASSSDLNTGGLFF. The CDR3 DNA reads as TGTGCCAGCAGCAGCGACTTGAACACCGGGGGGCTGTTTTTT.